The clone carrying this T cell receptor (beta chain) showed up just a few times. Its specificity is unknown. The CDR3 has 16 residues. CDR1 is MNHNS, CDR2 SASEGT, per germline. V lost 2 bases and J lost 1, with 14 bases in between. The source of the sample is a study of cytotoxic CD8 clonotypes in ibrutinib-treated CLL. Across the study: There were, on average, 255,043 productive templates and 90,000 to 95,000 productive rearrangements per sample. Study-level results: In comparison with age-matched healthy donors, baseline clonality was higher and tracked circulating CD8+ T-cell counts. Samples from sustained-remission and progressing patients were taken at different times. On treatment, the uncommon public clonotypes contracted or remained stable.

The table came from immunoSEQ multiplex PCR; TCRdb's copy has only in-frame clones and leaves some out. The table lists roughly 200,000 clones, more than 70% of them singletons, with about an eighth in the top ten. The receptor's source is a human donor with chronic lymphocytic leukemia. This sequence joins TRBV6-1 and TRBJ1-1; D is unclear. The source was PBMCs, collected after 12 months of ibrutinib treatment. The CDR3 sequence is CASSEKLLTENTEAFF. CDR3 bases: TGTGCCAGCAGTGAAAAACTTCTGACCGAGAACACTGAAGCTTTCTTT.